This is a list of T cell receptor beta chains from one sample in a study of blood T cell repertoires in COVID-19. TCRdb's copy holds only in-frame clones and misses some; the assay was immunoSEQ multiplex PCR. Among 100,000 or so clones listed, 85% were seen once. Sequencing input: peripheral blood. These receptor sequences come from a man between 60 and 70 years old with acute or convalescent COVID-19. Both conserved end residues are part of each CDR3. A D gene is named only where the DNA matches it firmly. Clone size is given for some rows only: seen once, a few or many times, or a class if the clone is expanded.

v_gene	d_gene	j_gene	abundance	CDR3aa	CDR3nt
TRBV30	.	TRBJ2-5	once	CAWSAKETQYF	TGTGCCTGGAGTGCCAAAGAGACCCAGTACTTC
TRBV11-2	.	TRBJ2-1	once	CASSLDQFEQFF	TGTGCCAGCAGCTTAGATCAGTTTGAGCAGTTCTTC
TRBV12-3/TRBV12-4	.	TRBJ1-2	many	CASILTAYGYTF	TGTGCCAGCATCCTGACAGCGTATGGCTACACCTTC
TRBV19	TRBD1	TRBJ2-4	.	CASSTGTGGNSRDIQYF	TGTGCCAGTAGTACCGGGACAGGGGGCAATTCGCGGGACATTCAGTACTTC
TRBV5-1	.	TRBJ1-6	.	CASSLDGREQSPLHF	TGCGCCAGCAGCTTGGATGGCAGGGAACAATCACCCCTCCACTTT
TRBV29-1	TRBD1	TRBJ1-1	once	CSVVLTGAEAFF	TGCAGCGTTGTACTTACAGGGGCTGAAGCTTTCTTT
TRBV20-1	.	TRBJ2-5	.	CSASDRTKQETQYF	TGCAGTGCTAGTGATCGGACTAAGCAAGAGACCCAGTACTTC
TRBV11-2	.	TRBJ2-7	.	CASSLVGGAITNEQYF	TGTGCCAGCAGCTTAGTGGGGGGGGCTATTACAAACGAGCAGTACTTC
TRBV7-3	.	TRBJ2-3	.	CASSLNGGATDTQYF	TGTGCCAGCAGCTTAAATGGGGGGGCCACAGATACGCAGTATTTT
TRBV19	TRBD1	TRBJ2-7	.	CASSKGLGQGGSLSSYEQYF	TGTGCCAGTAGTAAGGGGCTTGGACAGGGGGGCTCCTTGAGCTCCTACGAGCAGTACTTC
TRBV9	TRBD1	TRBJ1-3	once	CASSAPQGTGNTIYF	TGTGCCAGCAGCGCCCCACAGGGGACTGGAAACACCATATATTTT
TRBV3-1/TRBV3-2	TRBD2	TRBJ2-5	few	CASSQDLAGVRRETQYF	TGTGCCAGCAGCCAAGATCTAGCGGGGGTTCGCCGGGAGACCCAGTACTTC
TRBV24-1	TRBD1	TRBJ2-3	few	CATSRGTETDTQYF	TGTGCCACCTCAAGGGGGACAGAGACAGATACGCAGTATTTT
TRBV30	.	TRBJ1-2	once	CAWGAGIYGYTF	TGTGCTTGGGGGGCCGGGATCTATGGCTACACCTTC
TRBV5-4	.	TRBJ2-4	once	CASSPGGWGNIQYF	TGTGCCAGCAGCCCCGGAGGATGGGGAAACATTCAGTACTTC
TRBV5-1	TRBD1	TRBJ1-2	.	CASSPNRGRNYGYTF	TGCGCCAGCAGTCCGAACAGGGGGCGAAACTATGGCTACACCTTC
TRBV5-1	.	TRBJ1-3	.	CASSLEGANSGNTIYF	TGCGCCAGCAGCTTGGAAGGGGCCAACTCTGGAAACACCATATATTTT
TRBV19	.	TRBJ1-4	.	CASSFRVSATNEKLFF	TGTGCCAGTAGTTTCAGGGTCTCGGCAACTAATGAAAAACTGTTTTTT
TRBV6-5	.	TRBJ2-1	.	CASSYGGTVNNEQFF	TGTGCCAGCAGTTACGGGGGGACAGTCAACAATGAGCAGTTCTTC